Listed below are T cell receptor beta chains from one sample, sequenced in a study of blood T cell repertoires in COVID-19. Repertoires were generated with immunoSEQ multiplex PCR, while TCRdb's copy carries only in-frame clones and drops some. The sample has 55,000 to 80,000 clones, approximately 79% seen once. The material sequenced was peripheral blood. The receptors were gathered from a woman of 80 years or more with active or convalescent COVID-19. Both conserved end residues are part of each CDR3. D genes are given only for firm matches. Where a row states a size, it is once, few, many or the class of an expanded clone; other rows omit it.

D	V	J	size	DNA	CDR3
-	TRBV6-5	TRBJ2-7	-	TGTGCCAGCATCCGTTCAACAGGCTCCCGAGGTGAGCAGTACTTC	CASIRSTGSRGEQYF
TRBD2	TRBV6-5	TRBJ2-5	-	TGTGCCAGCAGTCCTACTAGCGGGCGGCAGACCCAGTACTTC	CASSPTSGRQTQYF
TRBD1	TRBV11-1	TRBJ2-7	few	TGTGCCAGCAGCTTCGGACAGGGGTACTCCTACGAGCAGTACTTC	CASSFGQGYSYEQYF
TRBD1	TRBV7-2	TRBJ2-2	-	TGTGCCAGCAGCCCTCGGGACAGACCGAACACCGGGGAGCTGTTTTTT	CASSPRDRPNTGELFF
TRBD2	TRBV15	TRBJ2-3	-	TGTGCCACCAGCAGAGGCCGGGGGCTAGCGGGGGGACCAGATACGCAGTATTTT	CATSRGRGLAGGPDTQYF
TRBD1	TRBV9	TRBJ1-6	few	TGTGCCAGCAGCGCCCACCGGGACAGCTACAATTCACCCCTCCACTTT	CASSAHRDSYNSPLHF
-	TRBV27	TRBJ2-3	-	TGTGCCAGCAGTTTATTGGCCCCCCGCGGGCGGGGTAGGGGCACAGATACGCAGTATTTT	CASSLLAPRGRGRGTDTQYF
-	TRBV10-1	TRBJ1-1	-	TGCGCCAGCAGTGGGACTTACACTGAAGCTTTCTTT	CASSGTYTEAFF
-	TRBV3-1/TRBV3-2	TRBJ1-1	-	TGTGCCAGCAGCCAGGGGCCAGAGGGAGGAGCTTTCTTT	CASSQGPEGGAFF
TRBD1	TRBV7-9	TRBJ2-7	-	TGTGCCAGCAGCTTTAGGGACAGGGCCTACGAGCAGTACTTC	CASSFRDRAYEQYF
-	TRBV6-1	TRBJ2-4	-	TGTGCCAGCAGTGAAAGGTACAGCCTAATTCAGTACTTC	CASSERYSLIQYF
TRBD1	TRBV18	TRBJ2-7	-	TGTGCCAGCTCAGCCCGGGACAGGGAAAGCGAGCAGTACTTC	CASSARDRESEQYF
-	TRBV5-1	TRBJ1-2	once	TGCGCCAGCAGCTCTGGTGGTGGGGCTCGTTATGGCTACACCTTC	CASSSGGGARYGYTF
-	TRBV3-1/TRBV3-2	TRBJ1-2	few	TGTGCCAGCAGCTGGGCAGATAGGAGCTACACCTTC	CASSWADRSYTF
-	TRBV3-1/TRBV3-2	TRBJ1-1	few	TGTGCCAGCAGCTTGTCCGGGGCTGAAGCTTTCTTT	CASSLSGAEAFF
TRBD1	TRBV7-9	TRBJ1-2	-	TGTGCCAGCGCCGGGCAGGGGGCGCGCGGCTACACCTTC	CASAGQGARGYTF
-	TRBV10-2	TRBJ1-2	-	TGCGCCAGCAGTTGGAAACCGGGGATCACTAACTATGGCTACACCTTC	CASSWKPGITNYGYTF
-	TRBV29-1	TRBJ2-3	-	TGCAGCTCCCTTTGGCCCAGGGGCCCAGATACGCAGTATTTT	CSSLWPRGPDTQYF
-	TRBV28	TRBJ1-2	-	TGTGCCAGCAGTTTTACACAGGGCGCCTATGGCTACACCTTC	CASSFTQGAYGYTF
TRBD2	TRBV27	TRBJ2-1	-	TGTGCCAGCAGTTCGGGACTAGCGGGGCCCTTAATCGATGAGCAGTTCTTC	CASSSGLAGPLIDEQFF
TRBD1	TRBV2	TRBJ1-4	-	TGTGCCAGCGATAAACAGGGGTTTGGGGAAAAACTGTTTTTT	CASDKQGFGEKLFF
-	TRBV23-1	TRBJ1-2	-	TGCGCCAACACCCACACAGACGGCTACACCTTC	CANTHTDGYTF
-	TRBV9	TRBJ2-7	-	TGTGCCAGCAGCCCACCCCCGGGGAAGAGCTCCTACGAGCAGTACTTC	CASSPPPGKSSYEQYF
TRBD1	TRBV9	TRBJ1-1	-	TGTGCCAGCAGCGACAACCGAGGGGGCGAGAACACTGAAGCTTTCTTT	CASSDNRGGENTEAFF
TRBD1	TRBV5-4	TRBJ1-2	once	TGTGCCAGCAGCTTGGGGACAGGGGGCTGGGATGGCTACACCTTC	CASSLGTGGWDGYTF
TRBD1	TRBV10-3	TRBJ1-1	-	TGTGCCATCCGACAGGGGCAAAACACTGAAGCTTTCTTT	CAIRQGQNTEAFF
-	TRBV29-1	TRBJ1-2	-	TGCAGCGTTAACGGGTACTATGGCTACACCTTC	CSVNGYYGYTF
TRBD1	TRBV4-1	TRBJ1-6	-	TGCGCCAGCAGCCAATTATCACAGGGGGCGTTTAATTCACCCCTCCACTTT	CASSQLSQGAFNSPLHF
TRBD2	TRBV10-1	TRBJ2-3	-	TGCGCCAGCAGCGACCGGACTAGCGGGGAAGATACGCAGTATTTT	CASSDRTSGEDTQYF
TRBD1	TRBV10-2	TRBJ2-7	-	TGCGCCAGCAGCCTTGAAGGGGGCATGCAGTACTTC	CASSLEGGMQYF
-	TRBV5-4	TRBJ2-1	-	TGTGCCAGCAGTCCTCCGGGATCCTCCTACAATGAGCAGTTCTTC	CASSPPGSSYNEQFF
-	TRBV2	TRBJ1-1	-	TGTGCCAGCAGTGTCCAGGGGGAAGCTTTCTTT	CASSVQGEAFF
-	TRBV3-1/TRBV3-2	TRBJ1-6	-	TGTGCCAGCAGCCAAGGGCAGAATTCACCCCTCCACTTT	CASSQGQNSPLHF
TRBD2	TRBV10-2	TRBJ2-1	-	TGCGCCAGCAGCGGGACTAGCGGAACCTACAATGAGCAGTTCTTC	CASSGTSGTYNEQFF
-	TRBV2	TRBJ1-2	once	TGTGCCAGTACCCCGGGGTACAACTATGGCTACACCTTC	CASTPGYNYGYTF
-	TRBV3-1/TRBV3-2	TRBJ1-4	few	TGTGCCAGCAGCCGAGGGTTCGAACTGTTTTTT	CASSRGFELFF
TRBD1	TRBV10-3	TRBJ1-2	-	TGTGCCATCAGCGGACAGGGTGGTAGTGGCTACACCTTC	CAISGQGGSGYTF
-	TRBV30	TRBJ2-2	few	TGTGCCTGGAGAGCGCGGAACGGGGAGCTGTTTTTT	CAWRARNGELFF
-	TRBV11-3	TRBJ1-2	-	TGTGCCAGCAGCTTAGCACAGAACTATGGCTACACCTTC	CASSLAQNYGYTF
TRBD1	TRBV5-4	TRBJ1-4	-	TGTGCCAGCAGCTTGGGGGTACAGGGGTTTAATGAAAAACTGTTTTTT	CASSLGVQGFNEKLFF
-	TRBV27	TRBJ2-7	-	TGTGCCAGCAGTGAATCCCCGGGACAACCCTACGAGCAGTACTTC	CASSESPGQPYEQYF
-	TRBV6-4	TRBJ1-2	few	TGTGCCAGCAGCCAAAATCCCGGGAGCACCTATGGCTACACCTTC	CASSQNPGSTYGYTF
-	TRBV2	TRBJ2-7	-	TGTGCCAGCTGTGGACGACAAAGGCAGGGCCCTTCCTACGAGCAGTACTTC	CASCGRQRQGPSYEQYF
TRBD1	TRBV27	TRBJ1-2	-	TGTGCCAGCAGTTCGGGACAGGGGTTTGGCTACACCTTC	CASSSGQGFGYTF
TRBD2	TRBV2	TRBJ2-2	once	TGTGCCAGCAGAATAGCGGGGGGAAACACCGGGGAGCTGTTTTTT	CASRIAGGNTGELFF